Sequencing of this TCR beta chain was carried out in a study of preoperative IRX-2 immunotherapy in early breast cancer. The CDR3 has 13 amino acids. Germline CDR1 and CDR2: LNHDA and SQIVND (reference sequence). V gave up 6 bases and J gave up 7 bases, with 12 bases separating them. Treatment defined: preoperative locoregional IRX-2 cytokine immunotherapy. Clones were read by immunoSEQ multiplex PCR, and TCRdb kept only the in-frame ones, dropping some. The data contain around 62,000 clones, approximately 93% of them singletons. The TCR sequence derives from a human donor with breast cancer. The chain carries TRBV19 and TRBJ2-2, with D possibly TRBD1 on 5 matching bases. This specimen was acquired from a patient treated with IRX-2 immunotherapy. The CDR3 reads CASRPQGVGELFF. CDR3 bases: TGTGCCAGTAGGCCGCAGGGTGTCGGGGAGCTGTTTTTT.